A selection of T cell receptor beta chains follows, all from one sample in a study of T cells after posttransplantation cyclophosphamide. Profiling relied on immunoSEQ multiplex PCR, and the TCRdb table lists in-frame clones only, not all of them. The sample yields about 44,000 clones, without any singletons. The specimen sequenced was PBMCs. Every receptor here comes from a man aged 40-50 years in good health, CMV-negative, and a related stem cell transplant donor. CDR3s include the opening cysteine and the closing phenylalanine or tryptophan. D genes are given only for firm matches. Some rows mark clone size as missing; the rest say once, few, many or name a class of expanded clone.

D,J,V,size,CDR3,DNA
TRBD2,TRBJ2-1,TRBV11-3,many,CASSPPLAGPYNEQFF,TGTGCCAGCAGCCCACCACTAGCGGGACCCTACAATGAGCAGTTCTTC
-,TRBJ1-6,TRBV6-5,many,CASSYRGAGSPLHF,TGTGCCAGCAGCTATCGCGGGGCAGGCTCACCCCTCCACTTT
TRBD1,TRBJ1-1,TRBV11-3,many,CASSLGDRANTEAFF,TGTGCCAGCAGCTTAGGGGACAGGGCTAACACTGAAGCTTTCTTT
-,TRBJ2-5,TRBV2,many,CARDDASEETQYF,TGTGCCAGAGACGATGCAAGCGAAGAGACCCAGTACTTC
-,TRBJ1-1,TRBV27,many,CASSPRGGATEAFF,TGTGCCAGCAGTCCCAGAGGGGGGGCGACTGAAGCTTTCTTT
-,TRBJ2-1,TRBV13,many,CASSLSRELYNEQFF,TGTGCCAGCAGCTTAAGCCGCGAACTCTACAATGAGCAGTTCTTC
-,TRBJ2-7,TRBV5-1,few,CASSLVPGASAYEQYF,TGCGCCAGCAGCTTGGTCCCCGGGGCTAGCGCCTACGAGCAGTACTTC
TRBD2,TRBJ2-2,TRBV7-2,many,CASSESGGGAGELFF,TGTGCCAGCAGCGAATCGGGGGGGGGCGCCGGGGAGCTGTTTTTT
-,TRBJ1-6,TRBV5-4,many,CASSLGQPNSPLHF,TGTGCCAGCAGCTTGGGACAACCAAATTCCCCCCTCCACTTT
-,TRBJ1-2,TRBV11-2,many,CASSNRPVLGANYGYTF,TGTGCCAGCAGTAATAGGCCCGTCTTGGGAGCTAACTATGGCTACACCTTC
TRBD1,TRBJ2-2,TRBV7-9,many,CASSLGQGNTGELFF,TGTGCCAGCAGCTTAGGACAGGGGAACACCGGGGAGCTGTTTTTT
-,TRBJ1-2,TRBV7-6,many,CASSLVGGAEGYGYTF,TGTGCCAGCAGCTTAGTGGGGGGGGCCGAGGGCTATGGCTACACCTTC
-,TRBJ1-5,TRBV9,many,CASSVGGANFNQPQHF,TGTGCCAGCAGCGTTGGGGGCGCAAATTTCAATCAGCCCCAGCATTTT
TRBD2,TRBJ2-5,TRBV12-5,few,CASGFTGGGETQYF,TGTGCTAGTGGCTTTACGGGAGGAGGAGAGACCCAGTACTTC
TRBD1,TRBJ1-5,TRBV12-5,many,CASGLQHQGDQPQHF,TGTGCTAGTGGTTTGCAACACCAGGGGGATCAGCCCCAGCATTTT
-,TRBJ1-2,TRBV19,many,CASSIITGEANYGYTF,TGTGCCAGTAGTATAATTACAGGAGAGGCTAACTATGGCTACACCTTC
TRBD1,TRBJ1-1,TRBV11-3,many,CASTKGQVNTEAFF,TGTGCCAGCACCAAAGGACAGGTGAACACTGAAGCTTTCTTT
TRBD2,TRBJ2-3,TRBV4-2,few,CASSQDVAGVNTQYF,TGTGCCAGCAGCCAAGATGTAGCGGGAGTGAATACGCAGTATTTT
-,TRBJ1-5,TRBV6-5,many,CASSGANNQPQHF,TGTGCCAGCTCAGGGGCGAACAATCAGCCCCAGCATTTT
-,TRBJ2-5,TRBV2,many,CASSVAETQYF,TGTGCCAGCAGTGTGGCAGAGACCCAGTACTTC
-,TRBJ2-7,TRBV10-3,many,CAISVGGDGYEQYF,TGTGCCATCAGTGTGGGAGGTGATGGCTACGAGCAGTACTTC
-,TRBJ2-2,TRBV5-1,many,CASSLQDAANTGELFF,TGCGCCAGCAGCTTACAGGACGCCGCGAACACCGGGGAGCTGTTTTTT
TRBD1,TRBJ2-1,TRBV5-6,few,CASSLGQGDEQFF,TGTGCCAGCAGCTTGGGACAGGGAGATGAGCAGTTCTTC
-,TRBJ2-1,TRBV7-3,-,CASSLQGYNEQFF,TGTGCCAGCTCGCTCCAGGGTTACAATGAGCAGTTCTTC
TRBD2,TRBJ2-5,TRBV5-6,-,CASTGTSGRARATQYF,TGTGCCAGCACCGGGACTAGCGGGAGGGCTCGGGCCACCCAGTACTTC
-,TRBJ2-3,TRBV18,many,CASSSGLYTQYF,TGTGCCAGCTCATCCGGTCTATATACGCAGTATTTT
-,TRBJ1-1,TRBV27,many,CASSLVSDTEAFF,TGTGCCAGCAGTTTAGTGAGTGACACTGAAGCTTTCTTT
TRBD1,TRBJ1-2,TRBV4-3,many,CASSQSSRAGTGNGGYTF,TGCGCCAGCAGCCAAAGTTCCAGAGCGGGGACAGGGAATGGTGGCTACACCTTC
-,TRBJ1-6,TRBV7-9,-,CASSFYLSHQDSPLHF,TGTGCCAGCAGCTTTTATCTTAGTCATCAGGATTCACCCCTCCACTTT
-,TRBJ2-5,TRBV27,few,CATSGLGETQYF,TGTGCCACCTCAGGGTTGGGAGAGACCCAGTACTTC
-,TRBJ2-1,TRBV6-6,many,CASSYFLGTQDNEQFF,TGTGCCAGCAGTTACTTCCTGGGGACACAGGACAATGAGCAGTTCTTC
-,TRBJ2-5,TRBV10-2,few,CASSAQVSETQYF,TGCGCCAGCAGTGCCCAGGTTTCAGAGACCCAGTACTTC
TRBD1,TRBJ2-1,TRBV19,many,CASSIPRQGENSYNEQFF,TGTGCCAGTAGTATCCCTAGACAGGGGGAAAACTCCTACAATGAGCAGTTCTTC
-,TRBJ1-5,TRBV19,many,CASSIQQGGNQPQHF,TGTGCCAGTAGTATTCAGCAGGGCGGCAATCAGCCCCAGCATTTT
-,TRBJ1-5,TRBV19,many,CASRRAGDFQPQHF,TGTGCCAGTAGGCGGGCAGGCGATTTTCAGCCCCAGCATTTT
-,TRBJ1-5,TRBV15,many,CATSSRQINQPQHF,TGTGCCACCAGCAGCCGACAGATCAATCAGCCCCAGCATTTT
TRBD2,TRBJ2-1,TRBV4-1,many,CASSLAGHYNEQFF,TGCGCCAGCAGCCTAGCGGGCCACTACAATGAGCAGTTCTTC
-,TRBJ2-1,TRBV20-1,many,CSASRSNEQFF,TGCAGTGCTAGTCGGTCCAATGAGCAGTTCTTC
-,TRBJ2-1,TRBV4-3,few,CASSQVGEVYNEQFF,TGCGCCAGCAGCCAAGTGGGGGAGGTCTACAATGAGCAGTTCTTC
-,TRBJ1-3,TRBV7-9,many,CASSTGLNTIYF,TGTGCCAGCAGCACGGGACTTAACACCATATATTTT
TRBD1,TRBJ1-2,TRBV7-6,many,CASSLGQGGGYGYTF,TGTGCCAGCAGCCTCGGACAGGGAGGGGGCTATGGCTACACCTTC
-,TRBJ1-2,TRBV5-4,few,CASSLQGGYTF,TGTGCCAGCAGCCTGCAGGGGGGCTACACCTTC
TRBD1,TRBJ2-6,TRBV6-4,many,CASSDGPGQGLGANVLTF,TGTGCCAGCAGTGATGGGCCTGGACAGGGATTGGGGGCCAACGTCCTGACTTTC
TRBD1,TRBJ2-5,TRBV7-9,many,CASSSTGGNQETQYF,TGTGCCAGCAGCTCGACAGGGGGAAACCAAGAGACCCAGTACTTC
-,TRBJ1-2,TRBV5-5,many,CASSHVPGDGYTF,TGTGCCAGCAGCCACGTCCCAGGTGATGGCTACACCTTC
TRBD1,TRBJ1-2,TRBV6-5,many,CASKRTGGDYGYTF,TGTGCCAGCAAGAGGACAGGGGGCGACTATGGCTACACCTTC
TRBD1,TRBJ1-2,TRBV4-1,-,CASSPWTGVGYTF,TGCGCCAGCAGCCCTTGGACAGGGGTGGGCTACACCTTC
-,TRBJ2-5,TRBV7-2,few,CASSRIRQETQYF,TGTGCCAGCAGCAGAATCAGACAAGAGACCCAGTACTTC
TRBD2,TRBJ2-3,TRBV27,many,CASSFSGIGTDTQYF,TGTGCCAGCAGTTTCAGCGGGATAGGCACAGATACGCAGTATTTT
TRBD1,TRBJ1-1,TRBV25-1,-,CASSESGTGKAFF,TGTGCCAGCAGTGAGTCTGGGACAGGGAAGGCTTTCTTT
-,TRBJ1-2,TRBV18,many,CASSPTDSSSYYGYTF,TGTGCCAGCTCACCTACGGACAGCTCCTCCTACTATGGCTACACCTTC
TRBD2,TRBJ2-1,TRBV5-6,many,CASSLSSGGRYNEQFF,TGTGCCAGCAGCTTGAGTAGCGGGGGCCGTTACAATGAGCAGTTCTTC
TRBD1,TRBJ2-2,TRBV4-1,many,CASSGDRGLTGELFF,TGCGCCAGCAGTGGGGACAGGGGGCTCACCGGGGAGCTGTTTTTT
TRBD2,TRBJ2-3,TRBV5-4,many,CASSLSGGGTDTQYF,TGTGCCAGCAGCTTGTCGGGAGGAGGCACAGATACGCAGTATTTT
-,TRBJ2-7,TRBV10-3,many,CAISESGQEGSEQYF,TGTGCCATCAGTGAGTCAGGACAGGAGGGATCCGAGCAGTACTTC